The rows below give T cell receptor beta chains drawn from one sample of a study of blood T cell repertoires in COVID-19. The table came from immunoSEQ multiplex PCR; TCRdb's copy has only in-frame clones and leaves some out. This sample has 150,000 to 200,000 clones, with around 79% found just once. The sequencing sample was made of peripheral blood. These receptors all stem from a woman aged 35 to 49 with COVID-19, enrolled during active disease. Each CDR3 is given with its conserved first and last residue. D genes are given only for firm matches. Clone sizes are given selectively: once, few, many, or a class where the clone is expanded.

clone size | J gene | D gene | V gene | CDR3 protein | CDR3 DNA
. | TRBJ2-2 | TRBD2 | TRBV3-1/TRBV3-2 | CASSQDRLAGGTGELFF | TGTGCCAGCAGCCAAGACCGGCTAGCGGGGGGCACCGGGGAGCTGTTTTTT
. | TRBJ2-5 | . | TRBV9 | CASSVVSQETQYF | TGTGCCAGCAGCGTAGTTAGTCAAGAGACCCAGTACTTC
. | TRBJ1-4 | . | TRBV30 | CAWSDSNNEKLFF | TGTGCCTGGAGTGACAGCAATAATGAAAAACTGTTTTTT
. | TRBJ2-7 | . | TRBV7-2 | CASSLQRAGGGEQYF | TGTGCCAGCAGCCTACAGCGGGCAGGTGGGGGCGAGCAGTACTTC
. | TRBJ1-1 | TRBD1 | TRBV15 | CATSSGTWDRHEAFF | TGTGCCACCAGCTCCGGTACATGGGACAGACATGAAGCTTTCTTT
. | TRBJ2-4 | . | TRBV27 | CASSLGIGGTEKNIQYF | TGTGCCAGCAGTTTGGGGATTGGGGGGACGGAAAAAAACATTCAGTACTTC
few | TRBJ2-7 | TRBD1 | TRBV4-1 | CASSRTRTGVNEQYF | TGCGCCAGCAGCCGCACTAGGACAGGGGTTAACGAGCAGTACTTC
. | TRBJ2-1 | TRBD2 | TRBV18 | CASSYREARTLYNEQFF | TGTGCCAGCTCTTACCGGGAGGCCCGAACCCTATACAATGAGCAGTTCTTC
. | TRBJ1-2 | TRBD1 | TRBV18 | CASSPDRDRGYGYTF | TGTGCCAGCTCACCAGACCGGGACAGAGGGTATGGCTACACCTTC
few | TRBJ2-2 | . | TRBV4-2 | CASSQGALRELFF | TGTGCCAGCAGCCAAGGGGCACTCAGGGAGCTGTTTTTT
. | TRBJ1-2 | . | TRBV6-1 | CASSETQGMDYGYTF | TGTGCCAGCAGTGAAACCCAGGGTATGGACTATGGCTACACCTTC
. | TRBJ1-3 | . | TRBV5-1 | CASSHTAGNTIYF | TGCGCCAGCAGCCATACAGCTGGAAACACCATATATTTT
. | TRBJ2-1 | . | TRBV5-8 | CASSPMTMTSATYNEQFF | TGTGCCAGCAGCCCAATGACGATGACTAGTGCTACCTACAATGAGCAGTTCTTC
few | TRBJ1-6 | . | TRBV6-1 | CASSEAYLSSYNSPLHF | TGTGCCAGCAGTGAAGCATACCTGAGCTCCTATAATTCACCCCTCCACTTT
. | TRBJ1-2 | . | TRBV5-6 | CASNSANYGYTF | TGTGCCAGCAATTCGGCTAACTATGGCTACACCTTC
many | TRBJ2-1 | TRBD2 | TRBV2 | CSKRESSYNEQFF | TGTTCCAAGCGGGAGAGCTCCTACAATGAGCAGTTCTTC
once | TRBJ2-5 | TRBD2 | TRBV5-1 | CASSLGLAILETQYF | TGCGCCAGCAGCTTGGGACTAGCCATTTTAGAGACCCAGTACTTC
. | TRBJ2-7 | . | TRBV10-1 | CASSDQRDIYEQYF | TGCGCCAGCAGTGACCAGAGGGACATCTACGAGCAGTACTTC
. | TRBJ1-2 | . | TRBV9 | CASSVATGSYYGYTF | TGTGCCAGCAGCGTAGCTACAGGGTCCTACTATGGCTACACCTTC
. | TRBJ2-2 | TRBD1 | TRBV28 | CASSSGTGTGFPGELFF | TGTGCCAGCAGTTCCGGCACCGGGACAGGGTTCCCCGGGGAGCTGTTTTTT
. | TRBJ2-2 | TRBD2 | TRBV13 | CASSPREVGELFF | TGTGCCAGCAGCCCACGGGAGGTCGGGGAGCTGTTTTTT
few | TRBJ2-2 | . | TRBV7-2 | CARGGNTGELFF | TGTGCCCGAGGCGGGAACACCGGGGAGCTGTTTTTT
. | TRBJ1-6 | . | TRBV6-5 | CASSILETVSPLHF | TGTGCCAGCAGTATCCTTGAGACAGTTTCACCCCTCCACTTT
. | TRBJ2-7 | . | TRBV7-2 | CASGTSNPYEQYF | TGTGCCAGCGGGACTTCAAATCCCTACGAGCAGTACTTC
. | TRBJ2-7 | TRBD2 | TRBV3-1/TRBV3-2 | CASSQAGGLYEQYF | TGTGCCAGCAGCCAGGCGGGGGGCCTTTACGAGCAGTACTTC
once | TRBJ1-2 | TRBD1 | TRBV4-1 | CASSPGTGGSYGYTF | TGCGCCAGCAGCCCCGGGACAGGGGGAAGCTATGGCTACACCTTC
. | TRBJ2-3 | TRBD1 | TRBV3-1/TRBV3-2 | CASSRANRDRFTDTQYF | TGTGCCAGCAGCCGGGCGAACCGGGACAGGTTCACAGATACGCAGTATTTT
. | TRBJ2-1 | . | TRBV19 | CASTPSWSLNEQFF | TGTGCCAGTACTCCTAGCTGGAGCCTGAATGAGCAGTTCTTC
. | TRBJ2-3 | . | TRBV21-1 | CASSKGLAGVSGTDTQYF | TGTGCCAGCAGCAAAGGACTAGCGGGAGTCTCTGGCACAGATACGCAGTATTTT
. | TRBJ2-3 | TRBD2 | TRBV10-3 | CAIKEREETDTQYF | TGTGCCATCAAGGAGCGGGAGGAGACAGATACGCAGTATTTT
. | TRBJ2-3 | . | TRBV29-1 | CSVELGAGADTQYF | TGCAGCGTTGAACTGGGGGCTGGTGCAGATACGCAGTATTTT
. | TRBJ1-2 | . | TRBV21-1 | CASSGRTGGFCNYGYTF | TGTGCCAGCAGCGGACGAACAGGGGGCTTTTGTAACTATGGCTACACCTTC
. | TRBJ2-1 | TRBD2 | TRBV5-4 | CASSLTGTSNHEQFF | TGTGCCAGCAGCCTCACCGGGACTAGCAACCATGAGCAGTTCTTC
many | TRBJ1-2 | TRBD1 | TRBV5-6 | CASSPPTGGDYGYTF | TGTGCCAGCAGCCCACCGACAGGGGGCGACTATGGCTACACCTTC
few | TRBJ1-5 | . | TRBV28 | CASSFIPTEAGVNQPQHF | TGTGCCAGCAGTTTTATCCCTACGGAAGCAGGGGTAAATCAGCCCCAGCATTTT
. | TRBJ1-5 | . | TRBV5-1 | CASSLFWEAPHQPQHF | TGCGCCAGCAGCCTGTTCTGGGAGGCCCCCCATCAGCCCCAGCATTTT
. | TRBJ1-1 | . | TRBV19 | CASTHWTDMNTEAFF | TGTGCCAGTACCCATTGGACAGACATGAACACTGAAGCTTTCTTT
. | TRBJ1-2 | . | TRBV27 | CASSFSGSRGYTF | TGTGCCAGCAGTTTCTCGGGATCTCGTGGCTACACCTTC
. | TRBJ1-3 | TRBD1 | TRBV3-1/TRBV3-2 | CASSQVKRGQVYF | TGTGCCAGCAGCCAAGTTAAAAGGGGGCAAGTATATTTT
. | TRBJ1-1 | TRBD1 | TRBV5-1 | CASSLTGANTEAFF | TGCGCCAGCAGCTTAACAGGGGCGAACACTGAAGCTTTCTTT
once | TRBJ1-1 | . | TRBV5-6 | CASSLGSEAFF | TGTGCCAGCAGCTTAGGGAGTGAAGCTTTCTTT
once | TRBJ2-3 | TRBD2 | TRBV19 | CASTAAGADTQYF | TGTGCCAGTACGGCTGCGGGGGCAGATACGCAGTATTTT
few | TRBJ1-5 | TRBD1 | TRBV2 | CASSRLGQGLNQPQHF | TGTGCCAGCAGTCGATTGGGACAGGGGCTCAATCAGCCCCAGCATTTT
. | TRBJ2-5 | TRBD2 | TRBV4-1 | CASSQFGGETQYF | TGCGCCAGCAGCCAGTTCGGGGGGGAGACCCAGTACTTC
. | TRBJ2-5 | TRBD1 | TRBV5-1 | CASSPGTGVQETQYF | TGCGCCAGCAGTCCCGGGACAGGGGTACAAGAGACCCAGTACTTC
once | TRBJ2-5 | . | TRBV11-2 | CASSPPRAGPGAQYF | TGTGCCAGCAGCCCCCCCCGGGCGGGACCTGGGGCCCAGTACTTC
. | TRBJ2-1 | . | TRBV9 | CASSEDYSSYNEQFF | TGTGCCAGCAGCGAGGACTACAGCTCCTACAATGAGCAGTTCTTC
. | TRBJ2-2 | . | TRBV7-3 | CASRSQGITGELFF | TGTGCCAGCAGATCGCAGGGTATCACCGGGGAGCTGTTTTTT
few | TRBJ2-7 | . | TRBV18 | CASSPQTAAEQYF | TGTGCCAGCTCACCACAGACAGCCGCCGAGCAGTACTTC
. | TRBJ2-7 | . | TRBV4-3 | CASSQDYTGTHEQYF | TGCGCCAGCAGCCAAGATTATACAGGGACCCACGAGCAGTACTTC
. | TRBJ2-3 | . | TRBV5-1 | CASRTDNTDTQYF | TGCGCCAGCCGGACAGATAACACAGATACGCAGTATTTT
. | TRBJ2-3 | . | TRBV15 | CATSRVYEPTDTQYF | TGTGCCACCAGCAGAGTTTATGAGCCCACAGATACGCAGTATTTT
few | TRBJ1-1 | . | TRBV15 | CATSSQGNTEAFF | TGTGCCACCAGCAGCCAGGGAAACACTGAAGCTTTCTTT
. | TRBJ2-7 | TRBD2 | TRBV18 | CASSQRNAGTNSYEQYF | TGTGCCAGCTCACAGAGAAACGCCGGGACTAACTCCTACGAGCAGTACTTC